Included here is one T cell receptor (beta chain) sequence, with context. Its antigen is still unknown. No base-level quality is on record; no much larger clone is a single base apart. The data derive from a study of T cell changes during pregnancy in multiple sclerosis (dated by TCRdb to the late 2010s). In terms of the full investigation: Changes in the T cell repertoire over the course of pregnancy were examined in this study in women with multiple sclerosis.

To prepare the library, the immunoSEQ multiplex PCR assay was applied. Drawn from immuneACCESS, this table holds only the in-frame rearrangements with V and J called that TCRdb kept. Clones are partly lost; checked studies trace under half to an unresolved V gene and leave the rest unexplained. The sample table shows some 81,000 clones, and approximately 91% are seen once. Over 1.5% of the sample rests with the top ten. This TCR was sampled from a female donor with multiple sclerosis, enrolled in a pregnancy study. The material sequenced was peripheral blood, taken before pregnancy.

The CDR3 region has the sequence CASTEGLAGASSYEQYF. The nucleotides read TGTGCCAGCACCGAGGGACTAGCGGGGGCCAGCTCCTACGAGCAGTACTTC. The V and J segments used are TRBV7-8 and TRBJ2-7; 14 junctional bases match TRBD2. V is cut back by 7 bases and J by 0 bases, with 8 bases in the junction unmatched. The CDR3 contains 17 residues, cysteine and phenylalanine counted. Of all the DNA, just the CDR3 is kept, 51 bases in frame from base 1. Taken from the germline V gene, the CDR1 and CDR2 loops are SGHVS and FQNEAQ.